The present T cell receptor beta chain was sequenced within a study of identical twins. Overall study findings and caveats: The models systematically underestimated how much out-of-frame TCR alpha was shared in monozygotic twins. The more abundant beta clonotypes in cord blood had fewer insertions, and memory repertoires did not show this.

With no exceptions, donors were healthy Caucasians. As regards this clonotype: The antigen is not known.

TCRdb re-called the 5' RACE reads with MiXCR, one entry per CDR3 protein. The sample contains roughly 500,000 distinct CDR3 sequences, roughly 21% of which appear only once. The CDR3 consists of 16 residues. Trimming left V 7 bases short and J 5 bases short, with 18 bases between. CDR1 and CDR2 from the germline V gene are MNHNS and SASEGT. These data also featured in a second study, about T cells expressing NK-cell markers.

The genes are TRBV6-1 and TRBJ1-6; D remains ambiguous. The source of this sequence is a woman between 18 and 30 years old in good health. The sequenced material came from CD4+ T cells sorted from blood. CDR3 sequence reads: CASTRGVRTNNSPLHF. The DNA of the CDR3 is TGTGCCAGCACCCGGGGTGTCAGGACCAATAATTCACCCCTCCACTTT.